What follows are 27 T cell receptor beta chains derived from one specimen sequenced in a study of T cells in Graves' hyperthyroidism and ophthalmopathy. From RNA transcripts, TCR beta CDR3 regions were amplified. First-round RT-PCR targeting the TCR CDR3 was performed with the HTBI primer set. One entry per CDR3 protein results from TCRdb running MiXCR on the multiplex PCR reads. The sample lists about 640,000 distinct CDR3 sequences, 20% seen once, with more than 30% in the top ten. Sequenced input: blood. The source is a young man with Graves' ophthalmopathy.

The chain is built from TRBV20-1 and TRBJ1-2; 8 nucleotides agree with TRBD1. Per the germline V gene, CDR1 is DFQATT and CDR2 is SNEGSKA (reference sequence). V was pared by 6 bases and J by 4 bases, with 13 bases of the junction left unmatched. The CDR3 totals 15 residues. This chain's CDR3 is CSAPARGTGVYGYTF. The CDR3 coding sequence is TGCAGTGCCCCCGCTCGAGGGACAGGAGTCTATGGCTACACCTTC.

The chain employs TRBV12-3 or TRBV12-4 and TRBJ2-3, with 10 positions matching TRBD2. With V trimmed by 6 bases and J by 6 bases, 15 bases remained unmatched. The length of the CDR3 is 17 residues. The CDR3 nucleotides are TGTGCCAGCAGCCCCAGAATTATAGCGGGAGGAGGGGATACGCAGTATTTT. Translation: CASSPRIIAGGGDTQYF.

This rearrangement joins TRBV20-1 to TRBJ1-2; 7 positions match TRBD1. With 3 bases clipped from V and 8 bases from J, the junction kept 9 bases outside the gene matches. The germline V gene encodes CDR1 DFQATT and CDR2 SNEGSKA (reference sequence). This CDR3 contains 13 residues. The CDR3 loop reads CSARGQQGKGYTF. CDR3 nucleotides: TGCAGTGCTAGGGGGCAACAGGGGAAAGGCTACACCTTC.

This clonotype was counted at least ten times. V usage is TRBV18 and J usage is TRBJ1-1, with D unclear. Germline values: CDR1 KGHSH, CDR2 LQKENI. This CDR3 has 14 residues. Between the trimmed V and J ends, which lost 3 bases and 0 bases, there was a span of 8 bases. CDR3 bases: TGTGCCAGCTCACCTCCCGGACTGAACACTGAAGCTTTCTTT. Its protein is CASSPPGLNTEAFF.

This clonotype was seen ten or more times. The CDR3: CASSLALDGRMNTEAFF. The CDR3 DNA sequence: TGCGCCAGCAGCTTGGCCCTGGACGGCCGCATGAACACTGAAGCTTTCTTT. The chain combines TRBV5-1 with TRBJ1-1, with D uncertain. Germline V gives CDR1 SGHRS, CDR2 YFSETQ. The CDR3 totals 17 residues. V lost 0 bases, J lost 0 bases, and 15 bases lay in between.

This clonotype was recorded at least ten times. The CDR3 DNA reads as TGCAGCGTTGGGCAAGAGATGAACACTGAAGCTTTCTTT. Encoded protein: CSVGQEMNTEAFF. The chain links TRBV29-1 to TRBJ1-1, with D uncertain. Germline V gene data show CDR1 as SQVTM and CDR2 as ANQGSEA. Trimming pared 4 bases from V and 0 bases from J, leaving 9 bases between. The CDR3 totals 13 residues.

This clonotype was recorded at least ten times. The chain uses TRBV7-2 and TRBJ2-7; D may be TRBD2 (6 bases). V was shortened by 5 bases and J by 2 bases, with 22 bases between the two germline ends. The CDR3 runs 17 residues. Germline V gene lookup returns CDR1 SGHTA and CDR2 FQGNSA. CDR3 in amino acids: CASSVPPPGLLPYEQYF. CDR3 in DNA: TGTGCCAGCAGCGTACCTCCTCCGGGACTCCTTCCCTACGAGCAGTACTTC.

This clonotype appeared a few times. Since a much larger clone is just one base distant, this may be a read error. The chain links TRBV28 to TRBJ1-1, with unresolved D. CDR1 and CDR2 (germline): MDHEN, SYDVKM. The CDR3 is 14 amino acids. V was shortened by 3 bases and J by 0 bases, with 8 bases between the two germline ends. Here the CDR3 DNA reads TGTGCCAGCAGTTTGACATATATGAACACTGAAGCTTTCTTT. Its translation is CASSLTYMNTEAFF.

This clonotype was counted ten times or more. J is TRBJ2-7 and V is TRBV3-1; 9 bases fit TRBD1. V shed 4 bases, J shed 5 bases, and the junction held 12 bases outside the gene matches. The CDR3 runs 16 residues. Looked up from germline, CDR1 is LGHDT and CDR2 is YNNKEL (reference sequence). CDR3 region: CASSPAYGTGFDEQYF. Written as DNA, the CDR3 is TGTGCCAGCAGCCCCGCGTATGGGACAGGGTTTGACGAGCAGTACTTC.

In its sample, this clonotype was seen a few times. J is TRBJ2-7 and V is TRBV20-1, with D possibly being TRBD1 or TRBD2 (5 bases each). The CDR3 covers 12 residues. CDR1 is DFQATT, CDR2 SNEGSKA, per germline (reference sequence). With 3 bases removed from V and 3 bases from J, the gap between germline ends came to 9 bases. The CDR3 protein is CSASGDHYEQYF. The CDR3 coding sequence is TGCAGTGCTAGCGGGGACCACTACGAGCAGTACTTC.

This chain connects TRBV11-2 to TRBJ2-2, with D tentatively TRBD1 or TRBD2 (5 bases each). Germline CDR1 and CDR2: SGHAT and FQNNGV. V was cut by 11 bases and J by 4 bases, with 26 bases left in between. There are 17 residues in the CDR3. Written as DNA, the CDR3 is TGTGCCGGGGGATCAAATCGAGGTCCGGGACGCACCGGGGAGCTGTTTTTT. This encodes CAGGSNRGPGRTGELFF.

This clonotype has only a few counts. The chain recombines TRBV29-1 with TRBJ2-1, with TRBD2 matching over 9 bases. The CDR3 length is 13 residues. Germline-derived CDR1 and CDR2 are SQVTM and ANQGSEA. J gave up 2 bases and V 4 bases, and 0 bases lay outside the gene matches. For the CDR3, the DNA is TGCAGCGTTGGCGGGAGGGCCTACAATGAGCAGTTCTTC. Its protein is CSVGGRAYNEQFF.

Here the CDR3 DNA reads TGTGCCAGCAACTTAGCGGGAGGTACATGGAATGAGCAGTTCTTC. Protein product: CASNLAGGTWNEQFF. The rearrangement joins TRBV12-3 or TRBV12-4 to TRBJ2-1; 10 bases are a match to TRBD2. The CDR3 sequence is 15 residues long. Trimming removed 7 bases from V and 7 bases from J; junction bases left unmatched: 10.

This clonotype was picked up many times. The gene calls are TRBV7-2 and TRBJ2-4; D possibly matches TRBD1 or TRBD2 (6 bases each). Germline V gene lookup returns CDR1 SGHTA and CDR2 FQGNSA. The V end was cut by 5 bases, the J end by 0 bases, with 8 bases between. The CDR3 runs to 14 residues. The DNA for the CDR3 is TGTGCCAGCAGCAAGGGGGGAGCCAAAAACATTCAGTACTTC. Translation gives CASSKGGAKNIQYF.

The chain carries TRBV6-1 and TRBJ2-7; D is ambiguous. Looked up from germline, CDR1 is MNHNS and CDR2 is SASEGT. The CDR3 spans 12 residues. Trimming took 6 bases from V and 2 from J, leaving 8 bases between them. The CDR3 spells CASSYDAYEQYF. CDR3 in DNA: TGTGCCAGCAGCTACGACGCCTACGAGCAGTACTTC.

This clonotype was seen many times. The chain uses TRBV20-1 and TRBJ1-5, with D perhaps matching TRBD1 (5 bases). This CDR3 is built from 13 residues. Germline-derived CDR1 and CDR2 are DFQATT and SNEGSKA (reference sequence). Trimming removed 2 bases from V and 5 bases from J, with 10 bases in between. This CDR3 is CSARKGLDQPQHF. As DNA, the CDR3 is TGCAGTGCTAGAAAGGGGCTAGATCAGCCCCAGCATTTT.

The sample holds a few counts of this clonotype. The chain carries TRBV5-1 and TRBJ2-7, with TRBD2 identical over 7 bases. Germline V gives CDR1 SGHRS, CDR2 YFSETQ. The V segment lost 3 bases and the J segment 4 bases; nucleotides outside the gene matches: 4. The CDR3 extends over 13 amino acids. DNA of the CDR3: TGCGCCAGCAGCTCGGCGGGGGTTTACGAGCAGTACTTC. Translation gives CASSSAGVYEQYF.

This clonotype was counted ten times or more. This chain joins TRBV6-6 and TRBJ2-7; D gene ambiguous. Deletions cut 2 bases from V and 0 bases from J, with 14 bases between. The CDR3 is made up of 16 amino acids. Germline CDR1 and CDR2: MNHNY and SVGAGI (reference sequence). The CDR3 region has the DNA TGTGCCAGCAGTTACGACCTGGCCGCACTCTCCTACGAGCAGTACTTC. Translated, it gives CASSYDLAALSYEQYF.

This chain joins TRBV6-1 and TRBJ2-1; 9 bases are shared with TRBD1. Germline-derived CDR1 and CDR2 are MNHNS and SASEGT. V dropped 8 bases and J dropped 8; count of bases not matched to a gene: 4. The CDR3 is made up of 12 amino acids. The CDR3 coding sequence is TGTGCCAGCCGGGACAGGGCCGATGAGCAGTTCTTC. The encoded protein is CASRDRADEQFF.

The CDR3 loop is CASSHLTQGTQETQYF. The CDR3 nucleotides are TGCGCCAGCAGCCATTTAACTCAGGGTACCCAAGAGACCCAGTACTTC. The rearrangement uses TRBV4-3 and TRBJ2-5; a possible D gene is TRBD1 (5 bases). V was trimmed by 3 bases and J by 1 base, leaving 15 bases between them. The CDR3 sequence is 16 residues long. CDR1 and CDR2 (germline): LGHNA, YSLEER.

This clonotype has just a few counts. The chain has TRBV27 and TRBJ2-3; D gene ambiguous. CDR3 size: 14 residues. V was cut by 2 bases and J by 4 bases, with 10 bases left in between. Germline CDR1 reads MNHEY; CDR2 reads SMNVEV (reference sequence). For the CDR3, the DNA is TGTGCCAGCAGTTTAACTTCCGGCCCAGATACGCAGTATTTT. This gives the protein CASSLTSGPDTQYF.

This clonotype has just a few counts. V gene TRBV27 combines with J gene TRBJ2-1, with D perhaps matching TRBD2 (5 bases). V lost 8 bases, J lost 0 bases, and 11 bases lay in between. This CDR3 has 14 amino acids. The germline CDR1 and CDR2 sequences are MNHEY and SMNVEV (reference sequence). In DNA, the CDR3 is TGTGCCAGCCGGGAAGTAAGCTCCTACAATGAGCAGTTCTTC. Protein: CASREVSSYNEQFF.

The genes are TRBV27 and TRBJ2-7, with D perhaps being TRBD1 or TRBD2 (5 bases each). This CDR3 is built from 13 residues. The germline V and J ends were trimmed by 4 bases and 6 bases, with 13 bases remaining between them. The V gene's germline CDR1 is MNHEY and CDR2 SMNVEV (reference sequence). The CDR3 is CASSSAGTSEQYF. CDR3 bases: TGTGCCAGCAGTTCGGCCGGGACGTCCGAGCAGTACTTC.

A note on this clonotype: A much bigger clone sits one base away, suggesting this may be a read error. The chain employs TRBV7-9 and TRBJ2-7; D tentatively reads TRBD1 or TRBD2 (5 bases each). Germline CDR1 SEHNR, CDR2 FQNEAQ (reference sequence). The CDR3 runs 14 residues. Here the CDR3 reads CASSLEGSAYDQYF. CDR3 bases: TGTGCCAGCAGCTTAGAGGGGAGCGCCTACGATCAGTACTTC.

The J gene is TRBJ2-2, the V gene TRBV19; no clear D. The CDR3 consists of 13 residues. The V end lost 1 base, the J end lost 3 bases, and 3 bases lay between the germline ends. In germline, CDR1 is LNHDA, CDR2 SQIVND (reference sequence). This chain's CDR3 is CASSIGHTGELFF. The CDR3 DNA is TGTGCCAGTAGTATAGGACACACCGGGGAGCTGTTTTTT. Full variable domain (outside the CDR3, taken from reference TRBV19 and TRBJ2-2): DGGITQSPKYLFRKEGQNVTLSCEQNLNHDAMYWYRQDPGQGLRLIYYSQIVNDFQKGDIAEGYSVSREKKESFPLTVTSAQKNPTAFYLCASSIGHTGELFFGEGSRLTVL.

In its sample, this clonotype was seen a few times. The chain combines TRBV19 with TRBJ2-7; a possible D gene is TRBD1 (5 bases). Germline CDR1 LNHDA, CDR2 SQIVND (reference sequence). The CDR3 spans 13 residues. V lost 5 bases and J 6 bases, leaving 14 bases between the germline ends. The CDR3, as DNA: TGTGCCAGTAGTCCAGGGTACGCCGGCGAGCAGTACTTC. This sequence encodes CASSPGYAGEQYF.

CDR3 coding DNA: TGTGCCAGCAGCCAGGTCGGGTTCAGGGTAGAGGACACAGATACGCAGTATTTT. Translated, it gives CASSQVGFRVEDTDTQYF. This chain connects TRBV4-2 to TRBJ2-3, with a possible D match to TRBD1 (5 bases). Germline V CDR1 and CDR2: LGHNA, YNFKEQ. CDR3 size: 18 residues. Trimming cost V 3 bases and J 2 bases, with 21 bases left between them.